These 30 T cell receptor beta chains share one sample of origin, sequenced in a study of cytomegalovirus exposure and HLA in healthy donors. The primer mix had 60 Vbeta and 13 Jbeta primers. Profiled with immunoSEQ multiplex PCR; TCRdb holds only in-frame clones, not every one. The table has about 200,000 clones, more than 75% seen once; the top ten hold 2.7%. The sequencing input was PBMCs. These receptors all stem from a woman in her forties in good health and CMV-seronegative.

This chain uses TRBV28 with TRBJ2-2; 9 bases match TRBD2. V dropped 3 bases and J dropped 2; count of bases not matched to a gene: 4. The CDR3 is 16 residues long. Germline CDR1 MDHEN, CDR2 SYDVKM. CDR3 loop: CASSFRLADNTGELFF. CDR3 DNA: TGTGCCAGCAGTTTCAGACTAGCGGATAACACCGGGGAGCTGTTTTTT.

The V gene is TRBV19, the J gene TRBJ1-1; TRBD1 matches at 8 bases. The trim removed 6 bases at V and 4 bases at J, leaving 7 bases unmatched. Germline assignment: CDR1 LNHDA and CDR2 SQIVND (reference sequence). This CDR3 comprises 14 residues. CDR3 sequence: CASRQTGVRTEAFF. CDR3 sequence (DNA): TGTGCCAGTAGACAGACAGGGGTTCGCACTGAAGCTTTCTTT.

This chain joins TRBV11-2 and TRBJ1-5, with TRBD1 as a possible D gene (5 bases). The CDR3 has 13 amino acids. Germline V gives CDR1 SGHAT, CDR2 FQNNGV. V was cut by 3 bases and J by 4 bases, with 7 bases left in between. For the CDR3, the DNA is TGTGCCAGCAGCTTCCAGGGAAATCAGCCCCAGCATTTT. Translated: CASSFQGNQPQHF.

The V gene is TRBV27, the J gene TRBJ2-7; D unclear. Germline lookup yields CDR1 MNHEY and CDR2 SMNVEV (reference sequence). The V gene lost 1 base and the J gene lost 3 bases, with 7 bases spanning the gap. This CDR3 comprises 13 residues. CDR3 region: CASSLFSSYEQYF. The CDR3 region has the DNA TGTGCCAGCAGTTTATTTTCGAGCTACGAGCAGTACTTC.

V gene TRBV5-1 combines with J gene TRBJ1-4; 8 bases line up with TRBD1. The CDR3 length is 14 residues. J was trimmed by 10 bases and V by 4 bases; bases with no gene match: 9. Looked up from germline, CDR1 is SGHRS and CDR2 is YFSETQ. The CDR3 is CASSPGQGGGKLFF. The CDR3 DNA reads TGCGCCAGCAGCCCCGGACAGGGAGGGGGAAAACTGTTTTTT.

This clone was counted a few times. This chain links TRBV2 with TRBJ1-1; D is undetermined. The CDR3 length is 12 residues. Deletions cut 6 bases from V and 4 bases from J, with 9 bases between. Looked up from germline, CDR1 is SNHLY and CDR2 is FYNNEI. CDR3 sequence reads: CASRQEGTEAFF. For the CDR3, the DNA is TGTGCCAGCAGGCAAGAGGGCACTGAAGCTTTCTTT.

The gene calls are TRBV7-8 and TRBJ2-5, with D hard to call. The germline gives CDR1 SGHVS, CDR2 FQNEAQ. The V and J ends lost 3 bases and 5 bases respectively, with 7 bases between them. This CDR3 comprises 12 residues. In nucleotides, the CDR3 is TGTGCCAGCAGCTTCGAGAGGGAGACCCAGTACTTC. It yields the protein CASSFERETQYF.

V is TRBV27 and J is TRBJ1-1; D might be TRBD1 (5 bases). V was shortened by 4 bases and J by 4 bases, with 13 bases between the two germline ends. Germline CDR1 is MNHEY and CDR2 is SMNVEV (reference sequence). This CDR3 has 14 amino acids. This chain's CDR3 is CASSSSRDSTEAFF. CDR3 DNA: TGTGCCAGCAGTTCTTCCAGGGATTCCACTGAAGCTTTCTTT.

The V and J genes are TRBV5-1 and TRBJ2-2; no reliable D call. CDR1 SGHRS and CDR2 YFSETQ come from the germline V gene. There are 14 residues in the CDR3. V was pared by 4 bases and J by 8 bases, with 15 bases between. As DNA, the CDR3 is TGCGCCAGCAGCCCGGGTCCTGTCACTGGGGAGCTGTTTTTT. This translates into CASSPGPVTGELFF.

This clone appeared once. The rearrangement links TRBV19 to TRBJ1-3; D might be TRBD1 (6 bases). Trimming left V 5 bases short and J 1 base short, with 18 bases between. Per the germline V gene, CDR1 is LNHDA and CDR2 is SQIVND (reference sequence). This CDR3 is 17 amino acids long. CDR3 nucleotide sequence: TGTGCCAGTAGTGAAACAGGGATTGTCGGGTCTGGAAACACCATATATTTT. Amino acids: CASSETGIVGSGNTIYF.

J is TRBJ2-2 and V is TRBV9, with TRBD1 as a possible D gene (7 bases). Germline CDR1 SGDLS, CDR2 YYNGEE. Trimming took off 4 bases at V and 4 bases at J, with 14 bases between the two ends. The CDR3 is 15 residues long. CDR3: CASSFRQGGTGELFF. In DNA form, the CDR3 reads TGTGCCAGCAGCTTCAGACAGGGAGGCACCGGGGAGCTGTTTTTT.

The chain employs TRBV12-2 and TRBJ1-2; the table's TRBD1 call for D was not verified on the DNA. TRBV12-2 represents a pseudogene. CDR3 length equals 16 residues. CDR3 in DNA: TGTGCAAGTCGCTTAGCGACAGACAGGTACTTATATGGCTACACCTTC. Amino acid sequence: CASRLATDRYLYGYTF.

The CDR3 region is CASSLGASGSSHEQYF. DNA for the CDR3: TGTGCCAGCAGTCTAGGTGCTAGCGGGAGTAGCCACGAGCAGTACTTC. V usage is TRBV7-6 and J usage is TRBJ2-7, with 10 nucleotides matching TRBD2. J was trimmed by 5 bases and V by 6 bases; bases with no gene match: 13. The CDR3 consists of 16 residues. Germline CDR1 and CDR2: SGHVS and FNYEAQ.

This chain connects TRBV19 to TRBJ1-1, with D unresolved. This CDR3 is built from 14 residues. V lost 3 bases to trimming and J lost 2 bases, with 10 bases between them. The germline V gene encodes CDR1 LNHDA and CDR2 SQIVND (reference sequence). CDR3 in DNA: TGTGCCAGTAGTATTGCGTGGAGAAACACTGAAGCTTTCTTT. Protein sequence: CASSIAWRNTEAFF.

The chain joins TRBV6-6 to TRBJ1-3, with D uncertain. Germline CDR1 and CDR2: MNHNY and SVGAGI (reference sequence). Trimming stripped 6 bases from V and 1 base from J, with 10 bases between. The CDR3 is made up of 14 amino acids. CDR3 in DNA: TGTGCCAGCAGCTACCAGAAGTCTGGAAACACCATATATTTT. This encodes CASSYQKSGNTIYF.

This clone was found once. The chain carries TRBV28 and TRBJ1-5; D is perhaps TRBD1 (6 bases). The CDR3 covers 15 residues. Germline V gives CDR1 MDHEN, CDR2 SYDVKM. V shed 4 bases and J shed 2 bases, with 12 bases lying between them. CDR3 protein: CASSSGQTGNQPQHF. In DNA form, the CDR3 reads TGTGCCAGCAGTTCGGGACAAACCGGCAATCAGCCCCAGCATTTT. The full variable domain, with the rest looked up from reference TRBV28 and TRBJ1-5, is DVKVTQSSRYLVKRTGEKVFLECVQDMDHENMFWYRQDPGLGLRLIYFSYDVKMKEKGDIPEGYSVSREKKERFSLILESASTNQTSMYLCASSSGQTGNQPQHFGDGTRLSIL.

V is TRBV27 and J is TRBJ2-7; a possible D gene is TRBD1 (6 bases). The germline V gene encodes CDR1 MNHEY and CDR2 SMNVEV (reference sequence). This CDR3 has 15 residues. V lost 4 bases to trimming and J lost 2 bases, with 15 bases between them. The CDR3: CASSSPGQPPYEQYF. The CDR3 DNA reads TGTGCCAGCAGTTCCCCTGGACAGCCACCCTACGAGCAGTACTTC.

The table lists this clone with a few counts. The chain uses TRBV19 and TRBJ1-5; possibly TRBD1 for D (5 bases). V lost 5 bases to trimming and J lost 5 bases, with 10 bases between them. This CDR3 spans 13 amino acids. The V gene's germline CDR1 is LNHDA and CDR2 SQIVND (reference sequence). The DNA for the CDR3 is TGTGCCAGTAGTGCGCAGGGTGATCAGCCCCAGCATTTT. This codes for CASSAQGDQPQHF. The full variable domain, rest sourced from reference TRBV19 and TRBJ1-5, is DGGITQSPKYLFRKEGQNVTLSCEQNLNHDAMYWYRQDPGQGLRLIYYSQIVNDFQKGDIAEGYSVSREKKESFPLTVTSAQKNPTAFYLCASSAQGDQPQHFGDGTRLSIL.

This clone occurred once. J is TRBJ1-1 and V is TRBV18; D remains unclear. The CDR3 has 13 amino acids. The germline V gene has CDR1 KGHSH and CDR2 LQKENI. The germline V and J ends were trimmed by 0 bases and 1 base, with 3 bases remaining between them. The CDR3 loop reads CASSPPRNTEAFF. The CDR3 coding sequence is TGTGCCAGCTCACCACCCCGGAACACTGAAGCTTTCTTT.

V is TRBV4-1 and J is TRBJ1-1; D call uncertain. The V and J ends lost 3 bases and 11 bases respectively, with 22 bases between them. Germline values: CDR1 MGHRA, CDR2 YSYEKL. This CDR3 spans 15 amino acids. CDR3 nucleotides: TGCGCCAGCAGCCAGCCCACGAAGCGGGGTCAAACGGCTTTCTTT. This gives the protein CASSQPTKRGQTAFF.

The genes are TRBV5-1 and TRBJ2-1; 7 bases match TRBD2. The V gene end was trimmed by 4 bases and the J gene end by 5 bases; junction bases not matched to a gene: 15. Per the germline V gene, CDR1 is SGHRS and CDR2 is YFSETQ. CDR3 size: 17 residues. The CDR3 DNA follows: TGCGCCAGCAGCCCCGCCGGCCCTAGCGGAGACCACAATGAGCAGTTCTTC. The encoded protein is CASSPAGPSGDHNEQFF.

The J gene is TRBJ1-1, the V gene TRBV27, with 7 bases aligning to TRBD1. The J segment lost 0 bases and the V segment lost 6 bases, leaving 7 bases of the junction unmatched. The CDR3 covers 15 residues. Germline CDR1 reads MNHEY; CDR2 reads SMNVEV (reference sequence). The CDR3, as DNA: TGTGCCAGCAGCTTAAAGGGACAGTTGAACACTGAAGCTTTCTTT. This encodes CASSLKGQLNTEAFF.

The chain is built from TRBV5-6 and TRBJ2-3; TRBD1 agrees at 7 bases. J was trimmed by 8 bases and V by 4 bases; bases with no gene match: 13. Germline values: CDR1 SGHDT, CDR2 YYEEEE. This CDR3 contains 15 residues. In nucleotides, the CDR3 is TGTGCCAGCAGCCTTAACAGGGGAATGGTCGTTACGCAGTATTTT. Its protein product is CASSLNRGMVVTQYF.

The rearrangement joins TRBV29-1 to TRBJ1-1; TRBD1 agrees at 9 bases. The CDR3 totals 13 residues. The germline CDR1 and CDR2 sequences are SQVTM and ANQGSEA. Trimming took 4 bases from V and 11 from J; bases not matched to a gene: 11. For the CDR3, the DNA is TGCAGCGTTGGAGGACTCGGACAGGGGTCCGCTTTCTTT. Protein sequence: CSVGGLGQGSAFF.

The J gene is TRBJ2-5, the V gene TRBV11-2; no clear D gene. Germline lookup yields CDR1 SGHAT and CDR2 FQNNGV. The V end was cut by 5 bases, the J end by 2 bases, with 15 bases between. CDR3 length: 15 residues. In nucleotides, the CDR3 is TGTGCCAGCAGCCCGGCGGTGGAAGAACAAGAGACCCAGTACTTC. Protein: CASSPAVEEQETQYF. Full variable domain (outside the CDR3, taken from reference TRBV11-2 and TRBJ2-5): EAGVAQSPRYKIIEKRQSVAFWCNPISGHATLYWYQQILGQGPKLLIQFQNNGVVDDSQLPKDRFSAERLKGVDSTLKIQPAKLEDSAVYLCASSPAVEEQETQYFGPGTRLLVL.

The CDR3 nucleotides read TGTGCCTGGGAGGGGGCCGCTAATGAAAAACTGTTTTTT. It yields the protein CAWEGAANEKLFF. This chain connects TRBV30 to TRBJ1-4; 7 positions agree with TRBD1. CDR1 and CDR2 from the germline V gene are GTSNPN and SVGIG (reference sequence). This CDR3 is built from 13 residues. The J segment lost 3 bases and the V segment lost 5 bases, leaving 3 bases of the junction unmatched.

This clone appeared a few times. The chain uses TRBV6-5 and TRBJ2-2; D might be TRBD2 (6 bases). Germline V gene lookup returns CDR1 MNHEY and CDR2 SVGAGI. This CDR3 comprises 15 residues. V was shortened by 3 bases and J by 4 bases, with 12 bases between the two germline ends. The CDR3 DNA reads TGTGCCAGCAGTTATTCTGGAGGGAGCACCGGGGAGCTGTTTTTT. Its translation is CASSYSGGSTGELFF.

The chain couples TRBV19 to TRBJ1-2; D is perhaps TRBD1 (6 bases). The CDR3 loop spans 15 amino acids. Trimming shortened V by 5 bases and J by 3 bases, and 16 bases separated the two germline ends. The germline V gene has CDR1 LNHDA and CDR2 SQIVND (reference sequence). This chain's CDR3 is CASSVGQIPYYGYTF. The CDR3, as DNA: TGTGCCAGTAGTGTTGGACAGATCCCCTACTATGGCTACACCTTC.

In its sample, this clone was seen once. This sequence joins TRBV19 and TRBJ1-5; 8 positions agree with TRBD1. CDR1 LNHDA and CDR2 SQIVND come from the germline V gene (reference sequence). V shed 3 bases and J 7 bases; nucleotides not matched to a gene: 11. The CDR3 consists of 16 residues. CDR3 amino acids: CASSIGRRGPQQPQHF. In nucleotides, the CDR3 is TGTGCCAGTAGTATCGGGCGCAGGGGGCCCCAGCAGCCCCAGCATTTT.

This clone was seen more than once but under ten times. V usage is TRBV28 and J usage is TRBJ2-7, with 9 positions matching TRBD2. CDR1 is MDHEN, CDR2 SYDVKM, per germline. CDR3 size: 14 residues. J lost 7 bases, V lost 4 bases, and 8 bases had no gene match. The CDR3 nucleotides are TGTGCCAGCAGTTCTAGCGGGACCTTCTGGGAGCAGTACTTC. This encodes CASSSSGTFWEQYF. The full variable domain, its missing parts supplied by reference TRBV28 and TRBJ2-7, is DVKVTQSSRYLVKRTGEKVFLECVQDMDHENMFWYRQDPGLGLRLIYFSYDVKMKEKGDIPEGYSVSREKKERFSLILESASTNQTSMYLCASSSSGTFWEQYFGPGTRLTVT.